The 21 T cell receptor beta chains below all came from one sample that was sequenced in a study of T cell changes during pregnancy in multiple sclerosis (dated by TCRdb to about 2019). The library was produced with the immunoSEQ multiplex PCR assay. TCRdb retrieved this table from immuneACCESS and kept in-frame rearrangements only. Not all clones are present; in checked studies, unresolved V genes account for under half, and no reason is known for the remainder. This sample is represented by about 57,000 clones; about 92% of them were singletons. Of the sample, 0.37% falls within the top ten clones. The sequencing used CD4+ T cells from peripheral blood mononuclear cells, collected before pregnancy. These receptors were collected from a female donor with multiple sclerosis, enrolled in a pregnancy study.

The chain couples TRBV5-1 to TRBJ1-5; 10 bases line up with TRBD1. The ends lost 4 bases at V and 4 bases at J; junction bases unmatched: 8. Germline CDR1 is SGHRS and CDR2 is YFSETQ. This CDR3 contains 16 residues. CDR3 region: CASSMLPGQGNQPQHF. CDR3 DNA: TGCGCCAGCAGCATGCTACCGGGACAGGGGAATCAGCCCCAGCATTTT.

The J gene is TRBJ1-1, the V gene TRBV4-1; 9 bases align to TRBD1. Germline V gene data show CDR1 as MGHRA and CDR2 as YSYEKL. The junction had 13 bases not matched to a gene; V was cut back by 4 bases and J by 1 base. This CDR3 has 18 residues. CDR3 region: CASSPHSTGGQGNTEAFF. The DNA for the CDR3 is TGCGCCAGCAGCCCCCATTCGACTGGGGGACAGGGGAACACTGAAGCTTTCTTT.

V gene TRBV6-5 combines with J gene TRBJ2-7, with a weak D call TRBD1 (6 bases). Trimming pared 4 bases from V and 0 bases from J, leaving 13 bases between. Per the germline V gene, CDR1 is MNHEY and CDR2 is SVGAGI. CDR3 length equals 15 residues. As DNA, the CDR3 is TGTGCCAGCAGTTCTGACAGGCGAAGCTCCTACGAGCAGTACTTC. Encoded protein: CASSSDRRSSYEQYF.

The CDR3 DNA is TGTGCCAGCTCGAAAAGACAGGGGTGGGATCAGCCCCAGCATTTT. This encodes CASSKRQGWDQPQHF. V gene TRBV18 combines with J gene TRBJ1-5; the match to TRBD1 covers 8 bases. V shed 6 bases and J 5 bases; nucleotides not matched to a gene: 9. CDR1 and CDR2 from the germline V gene are KGHSH and LQKENI. There are 15 residues in the CDR3.

This clone occurred once. V usage is TRBV11-2 and J usage is TRBJ2-2, with 10 bases that match TRBD2. J lost 7 bases, V lost 5 bases, and 7 bases had no gene match. The CDR3 runs to 15 residues. Germline assignment: CDR1 SGHAT and CDR2 FQNNGV. The CDR3 sequence is CASSKSGRALGELFF. In DNA, the CDR3 is TGTGCCAGCAGCAAAAGCGGGAGGGCCCTCGGGGAGCTGTTTTTT.

V and J are TRBV19 and TRBJ1-3, with 7 positions matching TRBD1. CDR1 is LNHDA and CDR2 is SQIVND in the germline V gene (reference sequence). The V and J ends lost 8 bases and 4 bases, in that order; junction bases with no gene match: 17. This CDR3 contains 17 residues. CDR3 sequence reads: CASFRGPAGKGGNTIYF. The CDR3 region has the DNA TGTGCCAGTTTTAGGGGGCCCGCAGGGAAAGGCGGAAACACCATATATTTT.

The chain employs TRBV30 and TRBJ2-7; no definite D call. The V gene's germline CDR1 is GTSNPN and CDR2 SVGIG (reference sequence). V gave up 3 bases and J gave up 3 bases, with 9 bases separating them. This CDR3 is 12 amino acids long. This chain's CDR3 is CAWRRSLYEQYF. The CDR3 DNA sequence: TGTGCCTGGAGGCGCTCCCTCTACGAGCAGTACTTC.

This sequence joins TRBV20-1 and TRBJ2-7; D is undetermined. From germline, CDR1 is DFQATT and CDR2 SNEGSKA (reference sequence). This CDR3 comprises 11 residues. V was cut by 1 base and J by 4 bases, with 5 bases left in between. This chain's CDR3 is CSARGVYEQYF. DNA of the CDR3: TGCAGTGCTAGAGGAGTATACGAGCAGTACTTC.

The gene calls are TRBV29-1 and TRBJ2-1; TRBD2 agrees at 7 bases. V was pared by 5 bases and J by 6 bases, with 10 bases of the junction left unmatched. The CDR3 is 14 amino acids. CDR1 and CDR2 from the germline V gene are SQVTM and ANQGSEA. CDR3 sequence: CSVPPGGNPNEQFF. The CDR3 DNA follows: TGCAGCGTTCCCCCGGGAGGCAACCCCAATGAGCAGTTCTTC.

The chain links TRBV5-1 to TRBJ2-5, with 8 bases that match TRBD2. Germline V CDR1 and CDR2: SGHRS, YFSETQ. Germline trimming cut 0 bases from V and 3 bases from J; bases unmatched to any gene: 7. The CDR3 covers 16 residues. CDR3 protein: CASSLGLGGAEETQYF. CDR3 bases: TGCGCCAGCAGCTTGGGGCTCGGGGGGGCGGAAGAGACCCAGTACTTC.

V usage is TRBV29-1 and J usage is TRBJ1-2; perhaps TRBD1 as D (5 bases). Germline lookup yields CDR1 SQVTM and CDR2 ANQGSEA. Between the trimmed V and J ends, which lost 7 bases and 3 bases, there was a span of 18 bases. The CDR3 contains 14 residues. The CDR3 nucleotides are TGCAGCGCCGTGGAGGGGAAGGGGCACTATGGCTACACCTTC. It encodes CSAVEGKGHYGYTF.

The chain links TRBV19 to TRBJ2-2, with TRBD2 as a possible D gene (7 bases). Per the germline V gene, CDR1 is LNHDA and CDR2 is SQIVND (reference sequence). CDR3 size: 15 residues. V was shortened by 6 bases and J by 4 bases, with 15 bases between the two germline ends. The chain's CDR3 is CASRSGTHFTGELFF. The CDR3 bases are TGTGCCAGTAGGAGCGGGACACACTTCACCGGGGAGCTGTTTTTT.

This rearrangement joins TRBV10-3 to TRBJ2-2; 7 nucleotides match TRBD1. This CDR3 has 16 amino acids. CDR1 is ENHRY and CDR2 is SYGVKD in the germline V gene. V dropped 1 base and J dropped 2; count of bases not matched to a gene: 4. CDR3 nucleotide sequence: TGTGCCATCAGTGAGTTGGGACAGACAAACACCGGGGAGCTGTTTTTT. Translating gives CAISELGQTNTGELFF.

The V and J genes are TRBV7-2 and TRBJ2-1, with 8 bases lining up with TRBD2. Trimming removed 6 bases from V and 4 bases from J; junction bases left unmatched: 8. The CDR3 length is 15 residues. Germline loops: CDR1 SGHTA, CDR2 FQGNSA. The CDR3 here is CASRSPGLGYNEQFF. CDR3 in DNA: TGTGCCAGCAGATCCCCGGGACTAGGGTACAATGAGCAGTTCTTC.

The chain couples TRBV5-1 to TRBJ2-1, with 7 bases aligning to TRBD2. The ends lost 4 bases at V and 7 bases at J; junction bases unmatched: 8. From germline, CDR1 is SGHRS and CDR2 YFSETQ. The CDR3 has 14 amino acids. In nucleotides, the CDR3 is TGCGCCAGCAGCCTCCAGACTAGCTCGAATGAGCAGTTCTTC. Its protein is CASSLQTSSNEQFF.

The rearrangement uses TRBV5-4 and TRBJ2-7; possibly TRBD2 for D (5 bases). Looked up from germline, CDR1 is SGHNT and CDR2 is YYREEE (reference sequence). This CDR3 has 16 amino acids. With 4 bases removed from V and 0 bases from J, the gap between germline ends came to 17 bases. This chain's CDR3 is CASSREDWSSSYEQYF. The CDR3 coding sequence is TGTGCCAGCAGCCGAGAGGACTGGTCTTCCTCCTACGAGCAGTACTTC.

This chain joins TRBV19 and TRBJ2-7; D is perhaps TRBD1 (6 bases). Germline V CDR1 and CDR2: LNHDA, SQIVND (reference sequence). The CDR3 consists of 14 residues. V lost 2 bases and J lost 3, with 11 bases in between. The CDR3 sequence: CASSISGAGYEQYF. CDR3 nucleotides: TGTGCCAGTAGTATATCAGGGGCTGGCTACGAGCAGTACTTC.

This sequence joins TRBV7-2 and TRBJ1-1; possible D gene TRBD1, 5 bases. CDR1 SGHTA and CDR2 FQGNSA come from the germline V gene. V lost 2 bases and J lost 4, with 11 bases in between. There are 14 residues in the CDR3. The DNA of the CDR3 is TGTGCCAGCAGCTTATCAGTCAGGGCCACTGAAGCTTTCTTT. It specifies CASSLSVRATEAFF. The whole variable domain, filled in from reference TRBV7-2 and TRBJ1-1, reads GAGVSQSPSNKVTEKGKDVELRCDPISGHTALYWYRQSLGQGLEFLIYFQGNSAPDKSGLPSDRFSAERTGGSVSTLTIQRTQQEDSAVYLCASSLSVRATEAFFGQGTRLTVV.

The chain has TRBV9 and TRBJ2-5, with D perhaps TRBD2 (8 bases). The CDR3 is 16 amino acids. Looked up from germline, CDR1 is SGDLS and CDR2 is YYNGEE. Trimming stripped 0 bases from V and 1 base from J, with 13 bases between. The chain's CDR3 is CASSVGQGLVQETQYF. Here the CDR3 DNA reads TGTGCCAGCAGCGTAGGACAGGGACTAGTCCAAGAGACCCAGTACTTC.

The gene calls are TRBV15 and TRBJ2-7; 8 nucleotides align to TRBD1. Unmatched junction bases numbered 8, after V lost 0 bases and J lost 7 bases. Germline loops: CDR1 LNHNV, CDR2 YYDKDF (reference sequence). CDR3 length: 15 amino acids. In DNA, the CDR3 is TGTGCCACCAGCAGAGAAAGGACAGGGCTCCGGGAGCAGTACTTC. Its protein is CATSRERTGLREQYF.

This chain uses TRBV23-1 with TRBJ2-1; D is possibly TRBD2 (6 bases). TRBV23-1 is sorted into the ORF group, with uncertain function. V lost 8 bases and J lost 10, with 9 bases in between. This CDR3 comprises 10 residues. CDR3 in DNA: TGCGCCAGCGTGGGGGGAGAGCAGTTCTTC. Protein: CASVGGEQFF.